The entry below describes one TCR beta chain. Its specificity is unknown. This table comes from immunoSEQ multiplex PCR, and its TCRdb copy is limited to in-frame clones, with some not included. The data show around 600,000 clones, 95% seen once. This CDR3 is 16 amino acids long. J gave up 0 bases and V 2 bases, and 7 bases lay outside the gene matches. Germline assignment: CDR1 MNHNS and CDR2 SASEGT. The naive CD8 fraction comprised CD45RO-negative cells positively selected for CCR7 and excluded terminally differentiated effector memory CD45RA+ cells. The data belong to a study of shared clonotypes between healthy human individuals. Overall study: Participating donors consisted of a couple of women and three men aged 18 to 49.

Study conclusions and caveats: Large sequencing depth failed to make sorted-subset sequencing complete, rarefaction showed. Roughly 5% of naive CD4 clonotypes were shared across a few donors. Larger estimated richness was generally recorded for naive subsets relative to memory subsets.

The rearrangement links TRBV6-1 to TRBJ2-7; TRBD2 agrees at 7 bases. The receptor's source is a woman aged 25-40 years in good health. The sequenced material came from naive CD8+ T cells sorted from blood. The CDR3 spells CASSELAAGGSYEQYF. The DNA of the CDR3 is TGTGCCAGCAGTGAACTAGCGGCTGGGGGCTCCTACGAGCAGTACTTC.